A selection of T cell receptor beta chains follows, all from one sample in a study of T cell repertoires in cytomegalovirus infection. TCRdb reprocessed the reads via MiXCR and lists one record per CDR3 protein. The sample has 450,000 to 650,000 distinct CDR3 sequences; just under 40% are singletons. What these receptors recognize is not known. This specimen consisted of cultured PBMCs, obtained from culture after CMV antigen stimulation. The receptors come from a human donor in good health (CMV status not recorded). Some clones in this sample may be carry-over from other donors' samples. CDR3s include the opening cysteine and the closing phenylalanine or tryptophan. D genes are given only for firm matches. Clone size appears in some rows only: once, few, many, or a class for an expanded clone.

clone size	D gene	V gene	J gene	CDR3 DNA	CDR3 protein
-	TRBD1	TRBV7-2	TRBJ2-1	TGTGCCAGCAGCTCCCTTGGGACAGAGTACAATGAGCAGTTCTTC	CASSSLGTEYNEQFF
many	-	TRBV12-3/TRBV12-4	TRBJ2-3	TGTGCCAGCAGTTTAGCGCAAATGGATGGGAATACGCAGTATTTT	CASSLAQMDGNTQYF
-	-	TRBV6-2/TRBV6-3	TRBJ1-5	TGTGCCAGCAGCCGTTGGGCGAGCAATCAGCCCCAGCATTTT	CASSRWASNQPQHF
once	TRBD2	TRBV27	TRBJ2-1	TGTGCCAGCAGTTCTCTAGCGGGAGGTAGCAATGAGCAGTTCTTC	CASSSLAGGSNEQFF
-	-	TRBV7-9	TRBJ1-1	TGTGCCAGCGCGAACACTGAAGCTTTCTTT	CASANTEAFF
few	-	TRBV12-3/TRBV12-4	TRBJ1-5	TGTGCCAGCAGTTTGGGTTATTCAGCCCAGCATTTT	CASSLGYSAQHF
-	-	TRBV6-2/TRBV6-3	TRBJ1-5	TGTGCCAGCACTACTCGACGTAGCAATCAGCCCCAGCATTTT	CASTTRRSNQPQHF
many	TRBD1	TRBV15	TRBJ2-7	TGTGCCACCAGCAGGGAGACAGGGGGGTCCTACGAGCAGTACTTC	CATSRETGGSYEQYF
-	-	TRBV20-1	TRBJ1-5	TGCAGTGCTAGAGGGCCGTACAGGACAAATCAGCCCCAGCATTTT	CSARGPYRTNQPQHF
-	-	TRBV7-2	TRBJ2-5	TGTGCCAGCAGCTTAGGGGGGCCGAAGACCCAGTACTTC	CASSLGGPKTQYF
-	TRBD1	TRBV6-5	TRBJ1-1	TGTGCCAGCAGTTACGACGCAGGGGGCGTCACTGAAGCTTTCTTT	CASSYDAGGVTEAFF
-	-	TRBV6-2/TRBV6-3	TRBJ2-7	TGTGCCATCAAATCCCGACAGTCCTCCAACGAGCAGTACTTC	CAIKSRQSSNEQYF
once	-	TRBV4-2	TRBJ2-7	TGTGCCAGCAGCCAAGAAGTGATAGGGCACGAGCAGTACTTC	CASSQEVIGHEQYF
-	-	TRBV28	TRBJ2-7	TGTGCCAGCAGTTTACATCCTTACGAGCAGTACTTC	CASSLHPYEQYF
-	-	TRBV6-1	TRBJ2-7	TGTGCCAGCAGTGAAGGGTTTCGCTACGAGCAGTACTTC	CASSEGFRYEQYF
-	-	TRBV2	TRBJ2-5	TGTGCCAGCAGTGACCTGCCGGAGACCCAGTACTTC	CASSDLPETQYF
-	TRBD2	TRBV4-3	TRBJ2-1	TGCGCCAGCAGCCAAGGGACTAGCGTCTACAATGAGCAGTTCTTC	CASSQGTSVYNEQFF
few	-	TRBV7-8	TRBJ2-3	TGTGCCAGCAGCTTGCTCTGGGGCGTGGGCACAGATACGCAGTATTTT	CASSLLWGVGTDTQYF
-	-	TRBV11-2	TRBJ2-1	TGTGCCAGCAGCCTCACTCTGCTAGCTCATCCGGGTGAGCAGTTCTTC	CASSLTLLAHPGEQFF
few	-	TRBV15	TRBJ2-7	TGTGCCACCAGCAGCCGACGGGGGCAGGGGGGTGAGCAGTACTTC	CATSSRRGQGGEQYF
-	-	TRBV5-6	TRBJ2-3	TGTGCCAGCAGCCCTCATCCGGGGCTGCGAGATACGCAGTATTTT	CASSPHPGLRDTQYF
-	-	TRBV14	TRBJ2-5	TGTGCCAGCAGCCACGGTGGACGAGAGACCCAGTACTTC	CASSHGGRETQYF
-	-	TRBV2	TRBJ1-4	TGTGCCAGCAGTGAACTCGTTACAGGCCGGCGGAAACTGTTTTTT	CASSELVTGRRKLFF
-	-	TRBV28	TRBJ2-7	TGTGCCAGCAGTTTAGCCAGCTCGGGCTACCCCTCCTACGAGCAGTACTTC	CASSLASSGYPSYEQYF
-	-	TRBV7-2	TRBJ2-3	TGTGCCAGCAGCCCCCCTGGGTGGGGTTCGCAAGGTACGCAGTATTTT	CASSPPGWGSQGTQYF
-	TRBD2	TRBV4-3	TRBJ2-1	TGCGCCAGCAGCCTCTTAGCGGGGGGCCCCTACAATGAGCAGTTCTTC	CASSLLAGGPYNEQFF
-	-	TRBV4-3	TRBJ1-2	TGCGCCAGCAGCCAAGAAGAGGGATATGGCTACACCTTC	CASSQEEGYGYTF
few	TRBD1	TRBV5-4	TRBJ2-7	TGTGCCAGCAGCTTGGCCAATTCCGCAGGGGGCGAGCAGTACTTC	CASSLANSAGGEQYF
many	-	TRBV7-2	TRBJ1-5	TGTGCCAGCAGCAATGGGGGTTCCAATCAGCCCCAGCATTTT	CASSNGGSNQPQHF
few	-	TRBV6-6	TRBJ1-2	TGTGCCAGCAGTGAGCTCGGGGGGGACTATGGCTACACCTTC	CASSELGGDYGYTF
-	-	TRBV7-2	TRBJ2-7	TGTGCCAGCAGCTTAGTAGCGGTGGCTTACGAGCAGTACTTC	CASSLVAVAYEQYF
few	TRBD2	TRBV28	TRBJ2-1	TGTGCCAGCAGTCTCTTTGCGACTAGCGGCCACTACAATGAGCAGTTCTTC	CASSLFATSGHYNEQFF
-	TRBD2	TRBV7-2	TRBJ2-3	TGTGCCAGCAGCCCTCGGACTAGCGGGAGAGATACGCAGTATTTT	CASSPRTSGRDTQYF